Listed below are T cell receptor beta chains from one sample, sequenced in a study of T cell repertoires in cytomegalovirus infection. TCRdb passed the reads through MiXCR, listing each CDR3 protein once. The sample shows about 330,000 distinct CDR3 sequences, 8% to 10% of them seen only once. The sequenced sample was PBMCs. The source is a human donor in good health (CMV status not recorded). Some clones in this sample may be carry-over from other donors' samples. CDR3s include the opening cysteine and the closing phenylalanine or tryptophan. The size field is filled for only some rows; it gives once, few, many or a size class.

CDR3	V	J	size
CASSPDRSSYNEQFF	TRBV19	TRBJ2-1	many
CAWSVFPRASGSTLETQYF	TRBV30	TRBJ2-5	few
CSARVSYREQFF	TRBV20-1	TRBJ2-1	.
CASRTRDTQYF	TRBV12-3/TRBV12-4	TRBJ2-3	.
CSVGDLNQPQHF	TRBV29-1	TRBJ1-5	many
CASSRRTGAGNTIYF	TRBV27	TRBJ1-3	few
CASGFTDTQYF	TRBV7-2	TRBJ2-3	many
CATSGTVDEQYF	TRBV15	TRBJ2-7	.
CASSFEAGASTDTQYF	TRBV6-4	TRBJ2-3	.
CASSYSMGLAGTNTGELFF	TRBV6-2/TRBV6-3	TRBJ2-2	.
CASSRGQSYNEQFF	TRBV19	TRBJ2-1	few
CAWSVQTEAFF	TRBV30	TRBJ1-1	many
CSARDSKTTADTQYF	TRBV20-1	TRBJ2-3	.
CASSLVGGRNIQYF	TRBV7-9	TRBJ2-4	many
CASSLTGQLSGNTIYF	TRBV11-2	TRBJ1-3	.
CSVELAGATYEQYF	TRBV29-1	TRBJ2-7	.
CSVQTRSSGANVLTF	TRBV29-1	TRBJ2-6	.
CSARAPGQGFRGYTF	TRBV20-1	TRBJ1-2	few
CASSSLQGYEQYF	TRBV7-2	TRBJ2-7	many
CASSFATTNEKLFF	TRBV11-2	TRBJ1-4	many